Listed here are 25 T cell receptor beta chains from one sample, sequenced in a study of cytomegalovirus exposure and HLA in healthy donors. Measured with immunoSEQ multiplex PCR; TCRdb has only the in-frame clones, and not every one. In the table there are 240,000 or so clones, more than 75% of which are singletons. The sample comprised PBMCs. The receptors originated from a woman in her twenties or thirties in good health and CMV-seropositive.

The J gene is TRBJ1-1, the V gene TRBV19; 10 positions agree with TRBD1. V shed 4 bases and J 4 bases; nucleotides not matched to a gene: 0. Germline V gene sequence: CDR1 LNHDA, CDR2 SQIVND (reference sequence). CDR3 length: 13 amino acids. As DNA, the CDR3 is TGTGCCAGTAGTAGGACAGGGGGCACTGAAGCTTTCTTT. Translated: CASSRTGGTEAFF.

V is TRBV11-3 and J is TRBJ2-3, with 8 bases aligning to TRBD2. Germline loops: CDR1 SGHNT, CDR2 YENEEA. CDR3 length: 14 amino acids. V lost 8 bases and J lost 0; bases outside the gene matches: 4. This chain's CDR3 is CASQRGTSTDTQYF. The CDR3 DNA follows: TGTGCCAGCCAGCGGGGGACTAGCACAGATACGCAGTATTTT.

CDR3 in DNA: TGTGCCAGCAGCTTAGAGCTAGACTTGAACACTGAAGCTTTCTTT. Translation gives CASSLELDLNTEAFF. The genes are TRBV7-8 and TRBJ1-1, with D unclear. Germline CDR1 is SGHVS and CDR2 is FQNEAQ. V gave up 1 base and J gave up 0 bases, with 9 bases separating them. The CDR3 has 15 residues.

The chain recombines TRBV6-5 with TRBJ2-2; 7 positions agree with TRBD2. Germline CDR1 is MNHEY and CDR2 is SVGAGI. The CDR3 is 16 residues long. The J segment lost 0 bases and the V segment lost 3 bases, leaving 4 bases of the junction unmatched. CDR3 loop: CASSYGAGANTGELFF. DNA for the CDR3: TGTGCCAGCAGTTATGGGGCGGGAGCGAACACCGGGGAGCTGTTTTTT.

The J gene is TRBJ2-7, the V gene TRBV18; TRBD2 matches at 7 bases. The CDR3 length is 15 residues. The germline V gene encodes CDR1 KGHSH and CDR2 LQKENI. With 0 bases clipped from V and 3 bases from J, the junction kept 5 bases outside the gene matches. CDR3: CASSPPSGKGYEQYF. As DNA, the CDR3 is TGTGCCAGCTCACCACCGAGCGGGAAGGGCTACGAGCAGTACTTC.

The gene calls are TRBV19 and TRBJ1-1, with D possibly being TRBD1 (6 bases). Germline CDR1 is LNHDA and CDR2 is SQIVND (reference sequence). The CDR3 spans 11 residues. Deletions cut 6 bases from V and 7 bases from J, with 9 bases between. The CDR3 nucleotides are TGTGCCAGTAGGAAACAGGGTGAAGCTTTCTTT. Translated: CASRKQGEAFF.

CDR3 sequence reads: CASRPPGLSYEQYF. The CDR3 region has the DNA TGTGCCAGCAGACCCCCGGGACTATCCTACGAGCAGTACTTC. V and J are TRBV6-5 and TRBJ2-7; 7 bases map to TRBD2. The V gene's germline CDR1 is MNHEY and CDR2 SVGAGI. V dropped 6 bases and J dropped 1; count of bases not matched to a gene: 6. The CDR3 contains 14 residues.

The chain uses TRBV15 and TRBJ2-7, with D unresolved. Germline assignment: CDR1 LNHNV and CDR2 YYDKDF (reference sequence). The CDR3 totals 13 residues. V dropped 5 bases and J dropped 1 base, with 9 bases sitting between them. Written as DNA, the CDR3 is TGTGCCACCAGCGGGCCCCCGTCCTACGAGCAGTACTTC. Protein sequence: CATSGPPSYEQYF.

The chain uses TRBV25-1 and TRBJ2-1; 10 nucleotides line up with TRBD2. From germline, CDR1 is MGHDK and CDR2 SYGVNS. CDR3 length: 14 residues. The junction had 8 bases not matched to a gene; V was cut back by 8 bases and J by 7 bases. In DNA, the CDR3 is TGTGCCAGCGCAAAGCGGGAGGGCCTGAATGAGCAGTTCTTC. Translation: CASAKREGLNEQFF.

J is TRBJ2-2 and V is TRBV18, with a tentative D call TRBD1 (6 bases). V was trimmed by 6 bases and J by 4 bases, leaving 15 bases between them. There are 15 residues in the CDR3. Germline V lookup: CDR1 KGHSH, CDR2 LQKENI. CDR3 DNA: TGTGCCAGCTCCCTCGAGGGGGTTGCCACCGGGGAGCTGTTTTTT. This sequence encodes CASSLEGVATGELFF.

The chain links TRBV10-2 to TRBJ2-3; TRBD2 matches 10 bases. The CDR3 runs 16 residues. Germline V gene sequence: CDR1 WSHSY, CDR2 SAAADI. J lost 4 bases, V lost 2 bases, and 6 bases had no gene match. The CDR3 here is CASSEISGRAPDTQYF. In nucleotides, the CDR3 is TGCGCCAGCAGTGAGATAAGCGGGAGGGCCCCAGATACGCAGTATTTT.

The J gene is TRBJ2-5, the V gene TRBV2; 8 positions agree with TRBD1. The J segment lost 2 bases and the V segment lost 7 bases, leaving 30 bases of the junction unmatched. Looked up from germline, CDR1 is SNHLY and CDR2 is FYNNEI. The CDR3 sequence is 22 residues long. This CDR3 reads CASTPRGQGANSGGPNQETQYF. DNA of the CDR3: TGTGCCAGCACCCCCAGGGGCCAGGGGGCAAATTCAGGGGGGCCAAATCAAGAGACCCAGTACTTC.

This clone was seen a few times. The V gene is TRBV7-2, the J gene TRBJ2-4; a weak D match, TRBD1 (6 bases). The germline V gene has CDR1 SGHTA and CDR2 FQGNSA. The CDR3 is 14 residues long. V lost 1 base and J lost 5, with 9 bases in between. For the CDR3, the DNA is TGTGCCAGCAGCTTAGTGTCAGGGGAAAACATTCAGTACTTC. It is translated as CASSLVSGENIQYF. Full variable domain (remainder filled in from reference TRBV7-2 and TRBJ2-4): GAGVSQSPSNKVTEKGKDVELRCDPISGHTALYWYRQSLGQGLEFLIYFQGNSAPDKSGLPSDRFSAERTGGSVSTLTIQRTQQEDSAVYLCASSLVSGENIQYFGAGTRLSVL.

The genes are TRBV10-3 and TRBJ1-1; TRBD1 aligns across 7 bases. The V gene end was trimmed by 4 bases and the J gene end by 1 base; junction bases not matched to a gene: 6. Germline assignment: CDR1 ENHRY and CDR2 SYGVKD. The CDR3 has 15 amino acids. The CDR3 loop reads CAISVTQGENTEAFF. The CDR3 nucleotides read TGTGCCATCAGTGTCACGCAGGGGGAGAACACTGAAGCTTTCTTT.

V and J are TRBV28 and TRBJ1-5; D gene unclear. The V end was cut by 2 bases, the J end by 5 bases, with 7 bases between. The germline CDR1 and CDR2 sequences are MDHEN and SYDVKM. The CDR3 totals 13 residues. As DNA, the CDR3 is TGTGCCAGCAGTTTACCGGAGGATCAGCCCCAGCATTTT. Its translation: CASSLPEDQPQHF. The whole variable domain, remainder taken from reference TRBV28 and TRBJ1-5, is DVKVTQSSRYLVKRTGEKVFLECVQDMDHENMFWYRQDPGLGLRLIYFSYDVKMKEKGDIPEGYSVSREKKERFSLILESASTNQTSMYLCASSLPEDQPQHFGDGTRLSIL.

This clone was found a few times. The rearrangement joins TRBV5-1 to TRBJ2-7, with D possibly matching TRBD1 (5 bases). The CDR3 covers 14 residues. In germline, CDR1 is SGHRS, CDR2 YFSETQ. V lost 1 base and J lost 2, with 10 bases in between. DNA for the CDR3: TGCGCCAGCAGCTTGTGGTCAGGGACCTACGAGCAGTACTTC. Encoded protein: CASSLWSGTYEQYF.

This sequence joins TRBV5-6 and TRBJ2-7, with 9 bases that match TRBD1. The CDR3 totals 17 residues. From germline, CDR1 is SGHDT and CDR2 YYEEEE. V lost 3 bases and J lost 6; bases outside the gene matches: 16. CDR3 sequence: CASSWGTGLSLFFEQYF. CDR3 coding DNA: TGTGCCAGCAGCTGGGGGACAGGGTTGAGTCTTTTCTTCGAGCAGTACTTC.

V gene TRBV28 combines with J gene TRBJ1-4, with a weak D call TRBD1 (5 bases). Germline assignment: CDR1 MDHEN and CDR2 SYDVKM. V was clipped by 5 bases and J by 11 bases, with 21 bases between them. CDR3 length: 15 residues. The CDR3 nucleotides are TGTGCCAGCAGTCCCCCCCAGGGAGGCCCTGGGAAACTGTTTTTT. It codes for CASSPPQGGPGKLFF.

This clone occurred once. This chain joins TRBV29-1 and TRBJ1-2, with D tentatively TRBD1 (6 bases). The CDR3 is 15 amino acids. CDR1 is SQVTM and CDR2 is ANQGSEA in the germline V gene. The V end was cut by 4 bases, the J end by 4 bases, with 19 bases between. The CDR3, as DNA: TGCAGCGTTGGGACAGTACCCCAAGATCCCTATGGCTACACCTTC. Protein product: CSVGTVPQDPYGYTF.

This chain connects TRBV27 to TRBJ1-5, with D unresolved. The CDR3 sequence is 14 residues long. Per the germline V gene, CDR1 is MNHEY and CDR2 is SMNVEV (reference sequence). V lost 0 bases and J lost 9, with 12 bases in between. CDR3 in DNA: TGTGCCAGCAGTTTATCCACCCCCGGCGGGCCCCAGCATTTT. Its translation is CASSLSTPGGPQHF.

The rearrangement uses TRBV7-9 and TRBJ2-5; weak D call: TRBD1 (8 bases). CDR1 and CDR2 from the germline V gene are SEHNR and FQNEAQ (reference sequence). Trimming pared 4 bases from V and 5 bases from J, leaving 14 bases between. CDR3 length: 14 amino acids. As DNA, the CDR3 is TGTGCCAGCAGCTCCTACAGGGGGGGGGAGACCCAGTACTTC. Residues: CASSSYRGGETQYF.

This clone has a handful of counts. The CDR3 DNA reads as TGTGCCAGTAGGATGGGTGGGGGGTCCTACGAGCAGTACTTC. This codes for CASRMGGGSYEQYF. The chain joins TRBV19 to TRBJ2-7; possibly TRBD2 for D (6 bases). Germline CDR1 LNHDA, CDR2 SQIVND (reference sequence). CDR3 length: 14 residues. Trimming took 6 bases from V and 1 from J, leaving 13 bases between them.

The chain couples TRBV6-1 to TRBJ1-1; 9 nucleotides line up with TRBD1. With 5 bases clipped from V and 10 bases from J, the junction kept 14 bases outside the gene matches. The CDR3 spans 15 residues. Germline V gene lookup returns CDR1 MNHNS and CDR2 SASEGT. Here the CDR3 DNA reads TGTGCCAGCAGTTTCAGGATTGGGACAGGGTTGGCAGCTTTCTTT. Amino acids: CASSFRIGTGLAAFF.

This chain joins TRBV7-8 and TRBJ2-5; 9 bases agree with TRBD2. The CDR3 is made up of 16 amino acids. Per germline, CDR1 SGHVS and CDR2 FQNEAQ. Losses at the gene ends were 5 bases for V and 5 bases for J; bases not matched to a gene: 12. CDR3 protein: CASSPPPGTSLETQYF. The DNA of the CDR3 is TGTGCCAGCAGCCCACCCCCCGGGACTAGCTTGGAGACCCAGTACTTC.

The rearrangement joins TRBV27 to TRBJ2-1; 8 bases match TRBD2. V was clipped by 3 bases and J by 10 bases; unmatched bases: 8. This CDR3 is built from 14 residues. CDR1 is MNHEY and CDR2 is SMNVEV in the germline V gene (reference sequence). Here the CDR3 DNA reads TGTGCCAGCAGTTTCGGACTAGCCCTCGGGGAGCAGTTCTTC. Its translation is CASSFGLALGEQFF.